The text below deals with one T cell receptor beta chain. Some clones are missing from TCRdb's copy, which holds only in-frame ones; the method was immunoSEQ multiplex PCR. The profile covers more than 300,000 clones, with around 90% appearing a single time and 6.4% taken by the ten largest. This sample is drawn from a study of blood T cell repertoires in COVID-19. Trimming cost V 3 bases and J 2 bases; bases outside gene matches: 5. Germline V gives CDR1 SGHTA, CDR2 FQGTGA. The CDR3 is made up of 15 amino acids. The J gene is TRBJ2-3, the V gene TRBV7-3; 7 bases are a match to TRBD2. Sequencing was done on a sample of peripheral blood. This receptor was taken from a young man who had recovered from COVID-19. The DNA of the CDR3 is TGTGCCAGCAGCTTGTACGGGGGGTACACAGATACGCAGTATTTT. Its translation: CASSLYGGYTDTQYF.